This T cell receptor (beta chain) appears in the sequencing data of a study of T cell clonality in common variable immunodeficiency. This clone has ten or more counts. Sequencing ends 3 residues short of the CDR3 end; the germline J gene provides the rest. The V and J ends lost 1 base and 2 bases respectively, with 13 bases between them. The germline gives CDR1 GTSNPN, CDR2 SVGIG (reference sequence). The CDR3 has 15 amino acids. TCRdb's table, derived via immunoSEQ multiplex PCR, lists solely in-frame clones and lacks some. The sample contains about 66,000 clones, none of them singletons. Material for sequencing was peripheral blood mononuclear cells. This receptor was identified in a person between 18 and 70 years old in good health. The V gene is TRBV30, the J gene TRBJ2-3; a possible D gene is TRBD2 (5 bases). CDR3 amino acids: CAWSDTGRITDTQYF. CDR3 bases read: TGTGCCTGGAGTGACACGGGGAGAATCACAGATACG.